These 27 T cell receptor beta chains originate from one sample sequenced in a study of T-cell memory formation after mild COVID-19. TCRdb reprocessed the 5' RACE reads via MiXCR and lists one record per CDR3 protein. The sample has about 110,000 distinct CDR3 sequences; 9.5% to 15% are singletons. Material: PBMCs or a T cell subset sorted from them (not recorded which). These receptors originate from an adult woman who had mild COVID-19 (a few samples of this study predate the infection). Cell type and time point are not known.

The genes are TRBV4-1 and TRBJ2-7; TRBD1 aligns across 7 bases. The V and J ends lost 5 bases and 2 bases, in that order; junction bases with no gene match: 3. The CDR3 spans 13 residues. CDR1 is MGHRA, CDR2 YSYEKL, per germline. CDR3 in amino acids: CASSGTAAYEQYF. The CDR3, as DNA: TGCGCCAGCAGCGGGACAGCAGCCTACGAGCAGTACTTC.

This chain links TRBV11-3 with TRBJ2-7; D perhaps matches TRBD1 (6 bases). CDR1 is SGHNT, CDR2 YENEEA, per germline. The ends were cut back, 5 bases at V and 2 bases at J, with 19 bases in the middle. The CDR3 consists of 16 residues. The DNA for the CDR3 is TGTGCCAGCAGCGCATATCCTCAGGGGATACCCTACGAGCAGTACTTC. Translated, it gives CASSAYPQGIPYEQYF.

At least ten counts were recorded for this clonotype. The gene calls are TRBV4-1 and TRBJ2-3; no clear D gene. Between the trimmed V and J ends, which lost 4 bases and 4 bases, there was a span of 9 bases. Germline-derived CDR1 and CDR2 are MGHRA and YSYEKL. The CDR3 spans 13 residues. The CDR3 DNA is TGCGCCAGCAGCCCTATCGCGGCAGATACGCAGTATTTT. It codes for CASSPIAADTQYF.

There are many counts of this clonotype. The genes are TRBV7-9 and TRBJ2-7, with 11 bases identical to TRBD1. Germline values: CDR1 SEHNR, CDR2 FQNEAQ (reference sequence). The CDR3 is 15 amino acids. J lost 2 bases, V lost 1 base, and 1 base had no gene match. The CDR3 spells CASSLGGQGAYEQYF. In DNA form, the CDR3 reads TGTGCCAGCAGCTTAGGGGGACAGGGGGCCTACGAGCAGTACTTC.

Only a few counts were recorded for this clonotype. The J gene is TRBJ2-5, the V gene TRBV27, with TRBD2 matching 9 bases. Germline V CDR1 and CDR2: MNHEY, SMNVEV (reference sequence). The junction had 6 bases not matched to a gene; V was cut back by 8 bases and J by 2 bases. CDR3 length: 14 residues. Here the CDR3 reads CASRLADEQETQYF. Written as DNA, the CDR3 is TGTGCCAGCCGACTAGCGGATGAGCAAGAGACCCAGTACTTC.

This clonotype was counted only a few times. The V call is TRBV5-1, the J call TRBJ2-3; 8 bases map to TRBD2. This CDR3 has 16 amino acids. Looked up from germline, CDR1 is SGHRS and CDR2 is YFSETQ. V shed 3 bases, J shed 0 bases, and the junction held 6 bases outside the gene matches. As DNA, the CDR3 is TGCGCCAGCAGCTGGAGACTAGCGCCTAGCACAGATACGCAGTATTTT. As protein: CASSWRLAPSTDTQYF.

Written as DNA, the CDR3 is TGTGCCAGCAGACAAGCGGGGGCAGGCAATGAGCAGTTCTTC. Amino acids: CASRQAGAGNEQFF. The V call is TRBV6-2 or TRBV6-3, the J call TRBJ2-1, with 8 bases that match TRBD2. Unmatched junction bases numbered 7, after V lost 6 bases and J lost 6 bases. There are 14 residues in the CDR3. Per the germline V gene, CDR1 is MNHEY and CDR2 is SVGEGT.

J is TRBJ2-7 and V is TRBV10-2; D ambiguous. The CDR3 runs to 11 residues. Germline V gene lookup returns CDR1 WSHSY and CDR2 SAAADI. V lost 8 bases and J 2 bases, leaving 7 bases between the germline ends. CDR3 residues: CASGSTYEQYF. The CDR3, as DNA: TGCGCCAGCGGGTCCACCTACGAGCAGTACTTC.

The V gene is TRBV7-9, the J gene TRBJ2-3; 8 bases are a match to TRBD1. Looked up from germline, CDR1 is SEHNR and CDR2 is FQNEAQ (reference sequence). The CDR3 is 16 amino acids. The J segment lost 2 bases and the V segment lost 5 bases, leaving 9 bases of the junction unmatched. The CDR3 coding sequence is TGTGCCAGCAGCCCTCAGGGGGCAGAACCCACAGATACGCAGTATTTT. It yields the protein CASSPQGAEPTDTQYF.

A few counts support this clonotype. The chain couples TRBV9 to TRBJ2-3, with 8 bases identical to TRBD1. The CDR3 contains 15 residues. The junction had 13 bases not matched to a gene; V was cut back by 4 bases and J by 9 bases. Germline V gene data show CDR1 as SGDLS and CDR2 as YYNGEE. CDR3: CASSHPLGGDRTQYF. The CDR3, as DNA: TGTGCCAGCAGCCACCCTCTAGGAGGGGACAGGACGCAGTATTTT.

Ten or more counts support this clonotype. The chain recombines TRBV6-5 with TRBJ2-7; D possibly corresponds to TRBD2 (6 bases). The CDR3 runs to 15 residues. Trimming left V 0 bases short and J 5 bases short, with 14 bases between. Germline CDR1 and CDR2: MNHEY and SVGAGI. DNA of the CDR3: TGTGCCAGCAGTTACTCATACGGGGGAAGTGACGAGCAGTACTTC. It yields the protein CASSYSYGGSDEQYF.

The rearrangement joins TRBV7-6 to TRBJ2-7; TRBD2 agrees at 9 bases. There are 16 residues in the CDR3. The V and J ends lost 4 bases and 5 bases, in that order; junction bases with no gene match: 12. Germline values: CDR1 SGHVS, CDR2 FNYEAQ. CDR3 bases: TGTGCCAGCAGCTGGGTTAGTAGCGGGAGTATGGACGAGCAGTACTTC. It codes for CASSWVSSGSMDEQYF.

As for this clonotype: Compared with germline, one end of the junction differs, possibly owing to a read error. The chain uses TRBV9 and TRBJ2-7; the D gene is possibly TRBD2 (5 bases). Germline V lookup: CDR1 SGDLS, CDR2 YYNGEE. This CDR3 spans 14 amino acids. CDR3 bases: TGTGCCAGCTGCCGGGGAGAGGGCTCCCACGAGCAGTACTTC. Translation gives CASCRGEGSHEQYF.

This clonotype was recorded a few times. The CDR3 protein is CASSQGYNTEAFF. In DNA, the CDR3 is TGTGCCAGCAGTCAGGGCTATAACACTGAAGCTTTCTTT. The chain couples TRBV7-7 to TRBJ1-1; TRBD1 is a possible D gene (5 bases). The CDR3 is 13 residues long. V was pared by 6 bases and J by 2 bases, with 10 bases between. In germline, CDR1 is SSHAT, CDR2 FNYEAQ (reference sequence).

This clonotype was observed a handful of times. This chain joins TRBV20-1 and TRBJ2-7; tentatively, D is TRBD1 (5 bases). Trimming removed 6 bases from V and 0 bases from J, with 12 bases in between. Per the germline V gene, CDR1 is DFQATT and CDR2 is SNEGSKA (reference sequence). The CDR3 runs to 13 residues. The CDR3 spells CSAGRSSSYEQYF. DNA of the CDR3: TGCAGTGCGGGGCGGTCGAGCTCCTACGAGCAGTACTTC.

The chain couples TRBV7-9 to TRBJ2-3, with 9 bases lining up with TRBD2. This CDR3 spans 16 amino acids. The J segment lost 4 bases and the V segment lost 1 base, leaving 6 bases of the junction unmatched. Germline loops: CDR1 SEHNR, CDR2 FQNEAQ (reference sequence). The CDR3 nucleotides read TGTGCCAGCAGCTTAGGTGCTAGCGGGGTCCCAGATACGCAGTATTTT. Protein: CASSLGASGVPDTQYF.

This clonotype was seen a handful of times. The genes are TRBV29-1 and TRBJ2-7, with 7 bases aligning to TRBD2. J gave up 5 bases and V 7 bases, and 11 bases lay outside the gene matches. CDR3 length: 13 amino acids. Germline V lookup: CDR1 SQVTM, CDR2 ANQGSEA. The CDR3 sequence: CSATPGGSHEQYF. CDR3 DNA sequence: TGCAGCGCCACCCCAGGCGGGAGCCACGAGCAGTACTTC.

Only a few counts were recorded for this clonotype. The V and J genes are TRBV11-2 and TRBJ2-7; TRBD2 matches at 8 bases. The CDR3 consists of 16 residues. Losses at the gene ends were 2 bases for V and 4 bases for J; bases not matched to a gene: 10. The germline V gene encodes CDR1 SGHAT and CDR2 FQNNGV. CDR3 nucleotides: TGTGCCAGCAGCTTACTAGGCGGGAGGACTGGATACGAGCAGTACTTC. It specifies CASSLLGGRTGYEQYF.

This clonotype was counted at least ten times. The chain couples TRBV9 to TRBJ2-1; 11 nucleotides agree with TRBD2. Germline assignment: CDR1 SGDLS and CDR2 YYNGEE. The CDR3 totals 17 residues. V shed 3 bases and J 6 bases; nucleotides not matched to a gene: 11. The CDR3 DNA follows: TGTGCCAGCAGCGCGAGACGGACTAGCGGGTCCCTCAATGAGCAGTTCTTC. The encoded protein is CASSARRTSGSLNEQFF.

The V and J genes are TRBV29-1 and TRBJ2-7; TRBD2 matches at 9 bases. This CDR3 is built from 14 residues. The germline V gene has CDR1 SQVTM and CDR2 ANQGSEA. V was clipped by 6 bases and J by 1 base; unmatched bases: 7. The CDR3 is CSVRGGGGSYEQYF. The CDR3 nucleotides read TGCAGCGTCCGCGGGGGGGGAGGGTCCTACGAGCAGTACTTC.

The J gene is TRBJ2-7, the V gene TRBV4-1; D is possibly TRBD1 or TRBD2 (5 bases each). The CDR3 sequence is 15 residues long. Trimming removed 4 bases at V and 2 bases at J, with 15 bases between. The V gene's germline CDR1 is MGHRA and CDR2 YSYEKL. For the CDR3, the DNA is TGCGCCAGCAGCCCTTCCTTTGGGGACCCCTACGAGCAGTACTTC. The encoded protein is CASSPSFGDPYEQYF.

This clonotype was counted at least ten times. The chain is built from TRBV5-6 and TRBJ2-7, with D tentatively TRBD1 or TRBD2 (5 bases each). This CDR3 region has 16 residues. V lost 4 bases and J 0 bases, leaving 17 bases between the germline ends. CDR1 is SGHDT, CDR2 YYEEEE, per germline. CDR3 sequence reads: CASSRETGTHSYEQYF. CDR3 sequence (DNA): TGTGCCAGCAGCCGAGAGACCGGGACGCACTCCTACGAGCAGTACTTC.

The V call is TRBV11-2, the J call TRBJ2-5; D not certain. Trimming stripped 4 bases from V and 3 bases from J, with 6 bases between. Per the germline V gene, CDR1 is SGHAT and CDR2 is FQNNGV. The CDR3 totals 12 residues. CDR3 DNA: TGTGCCAGCAGCTCCCTCGAAGAGACCCAGTACTTC. Translating it yields CASSSLEETQYF.

In its sample, this clonotype was seen many times. J is TRBJ2-1 and V is TRBV12-3 or TRBV12-4; D is unresolved. The ends were cut back, 0 bases at V and 5 bases at J, with 14 bases in the middle. There are 16 residues in the CDR3. The CDR3 nucleotides read TGTGCCAGCAGTTTAGCGCGGTTCGGGCGGAACAATGAGCAGTTCTTC. The encoded protein is CASSLARFGRNNEQFF.

This sequence joins TRBV5-1 and TRBJ2-7; D remains unclear. Germline-derived CDR1 and CDR2 are SGHRS and YFSETQ. This CDR3 has 15 amino acids. V gave up 0 bases and J gave up 4 bases, with 14 bases separating them. CDR3 amino acids: CASSLVVNSGYEQYF. The DNA of the CDR3 is TGCGCCAGCAGCTTGGTTGTAAACTCCGGGTACGAGCAGTACTTC. Variable domain in full (rest from reference TRBV5-1 and TRBJ2-7): KAGVTQTPRYLIKTRGQQVTLSCSPISGHRSVSWYQQTPGQGLQFLFEYFSETQRNKGNFPGRFSGRQFSNSRSEMNVSTLELGDSALYLCASSLVVNSGYEQYFGPGTRLTVT.

The chain links TRBV6-2 or TRBV6-3 to TRBJ2-7; TRBD2 matches 8 bases. The V segment lost 2 bases and the J segment 5 bases; nucleotides outside the gene matches: 8. The CDR3 is 15 amino acids. Germline V gene lookup returns CDR1 MNHEY and CDR2 SVGEGT. The chain's CDR3 is CASSYLGSGMDEQYF. CDR3 bases: TGTGCCAGCAGTTACCTTGGTAGCGGGATGGACGAGCAGTACTTC.

The chain has TRBV4-1 and TRBJ2-7; TRBD1 aligns across 10 bases. Germline CDR1 and CDR2: MGHRA and YSYEKL. The V and J ends lost 1 base and 4 bases, in that order; junction bases with no gene match: 4. This CDR3 is built from 15 residues. The CDR3 sequence is CASSQGGQGTYEQYF. The CDR3 DNA is TGCGCCAGCAGCCAAGGGGGACAGGGGACGTACGAGCAGTACTTC.